Below, 8 T cell receptor beta chains from the same sample are listed, as sequenced in a study of tumor and adjacent non-tumor tissue in lung cancer. TCRbeta libraries were built with three rounds of nested PCR, modified from ARM-PCR. TCRdb used MiXCR to reprocess the multiplex PCR reads, holding one entry per CDR3 protein. This sample has 90,000 or so distinct CDR3 sequences, with approximately 57% found just once. This sample's RNA came from whole unsorted tissue. Material: lung tumor tissue. The receptors here all came from a man aged 65-85 years with non-small cell lung cancer.

To note about this clonotype: It may be a read error: a sequence one base away is much more abundant. The genes are TRBV5-4 and TRBJ2-1; D might be TRBD2 (5 bases). Germline values: CDR1 SGHNT, CDR2 YYREEE (reference sequence). This CDR3 contains 15 residues. The CDR3 sequence: CASSPRASSYYEQFF. The DNA of the CDR3 is TGTGCCAGCAGCCCGAGGGCCTCCTCCTACTATGAGCAGTTCTTC.

This clonotype was found many times. V is TRBV6-5 and J is TRBJ2-3; possible D gene TRBD1, 5 bases. CDR3 size: 15 residues. The V end was cut by 2 bases, the J end by 4 bases, with 13 bases between. CDR1 is MNHEY, CDR2 SVGAGI, per germline. The CDR3: CASSYMGLAADTQYF. The DNA of the CDR3 is TGTGCCAGCAGTTACATGGGGCTTGCAGCAGATACGCAGTATTTT.

Points on this clonotype: The junction does not match germline at one end; this may be a read error. The J gene is TRBJ2-2, the V gene TRBV11-2, with unresolved D. This CDR3 is 15 amino acids long. The germline gives CDR1 SGHAT, CDR2 FQNNGV. CDR3 protein: CASNLERHNSGELFF. The CDR3 nucleotides are TGTGCCAGCAACTTAGAAAGGCATAACAGCGGGGAGCTGTTTTTT.

Ten or more counts support this clonotype. The chain has TRBV10-1 and TRBJ2-2; D may be TRBD2 (5 bases). V was pared by 0 bases and J by 6 bases, with 17 bases between. The CDR3 totals 17 residues. Looked up from germline, CDR1 is WNHNN and CDR2 is SYGVQD (reference sequence). Here the CDR3 reads CASSESIGGFGAGELFF. The CDR3 nucleotides read TGCGCCAGCAGTGAGTCGATAGGAGGCTTCGGGGCCGGGGAGCTGTTTTTT.

Remarks on this clonotype: The DNA is omitted, as the CDR3 cannot be located on it reliably, and the CDR3 follows TCRdb's listing. The rearrangement joins TRBV11-2 to TRBJ1-2; TRBD1 reflects the table's D call only, with no check against the DNA. With termini counted, the CDR3 has 14 amino acids. Germline V lookup: CDR1 SGHAT, CDR2 FQNNGV. The CDR3 is CASSLIGAGYGCTF.

A word on this clonotype: Without the conserved terminal phenylalanine or tryptophan, this CDR3 likely stems from a read error. The J gene is TRBJ2-5, the V gene TRBV12-3 or TRBV12-4, with a possible D match to TRBD2 (5 bases). This CDR3 has 12 amino acids. V was pared by 6 bases and J by 5 bases, with 10 bases between. The CDR3 region has the DNA TGTGCCAGCAGCCTTACGGGGGAGACCCAGTACTAC. This sequence encodes CASSLTGETQYY.

This clonotype was counted once. A much larger clone lies one base from this, so it may be a read error. The J gene is TRBJ1-5, the V gene TRBV5-6, with a possible D match to TRBD1 (5 bases). Germline V CDR1 and CDR2: SGHDT, YYEEEE. This CDR3 contains 16 residues. CDR3 protein: CVSSLSAGLSNQPQHF. CDR3 bases: TGTGTCAGCAGCTTGTCGGCGGGACTTAGCAATCAGCCCCAGCATTTT. Drawing the rest from reference TRBV5-6 and TRBJ1-5, the complete variable domain is DAGVTQSPTHLIKTRGQQVTLRCSPKSGHDTVSWYQQALGQGPQFIFQYYEEEERQRGNFPDRFSGHQFPNYSSELNVNALLLGDSALYLCVSSLSAGLSNQPQHFGDGTRLSIL.

The rearrangement links TRBV20-1 to TRBJ2-3, with D maybe TRBD2 (5 bases). Trimming shortened V by 6 bases and J by 11 bases, and 24 bases separated the two germline ends. Looked up from germline, CDR1 is DFQATT and CDR2 is SNEGSKA (reference sequence). This CDR3 region has 14 residues. For the CDR3, the DNA is TGCAGTGCGGGAGAGGGCGATAAGTCCAATATGCAGTATTTT. Its translation: CSAGEGDKSNMQYF.